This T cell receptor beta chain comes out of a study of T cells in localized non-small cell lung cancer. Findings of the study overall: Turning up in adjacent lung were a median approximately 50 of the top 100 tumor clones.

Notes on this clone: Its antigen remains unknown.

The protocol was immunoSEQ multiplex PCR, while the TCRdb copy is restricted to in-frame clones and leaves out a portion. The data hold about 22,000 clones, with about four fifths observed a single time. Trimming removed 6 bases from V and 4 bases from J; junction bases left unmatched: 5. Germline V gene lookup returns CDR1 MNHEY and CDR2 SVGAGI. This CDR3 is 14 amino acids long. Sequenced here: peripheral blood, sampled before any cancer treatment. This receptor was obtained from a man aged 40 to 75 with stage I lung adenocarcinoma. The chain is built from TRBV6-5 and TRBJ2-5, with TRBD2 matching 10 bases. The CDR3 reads CASRQRGGRETQYF. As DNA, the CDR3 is TGTGCCAGCAGACAGCGGGGGGGCCGAGAGACCCAGTACTTC.